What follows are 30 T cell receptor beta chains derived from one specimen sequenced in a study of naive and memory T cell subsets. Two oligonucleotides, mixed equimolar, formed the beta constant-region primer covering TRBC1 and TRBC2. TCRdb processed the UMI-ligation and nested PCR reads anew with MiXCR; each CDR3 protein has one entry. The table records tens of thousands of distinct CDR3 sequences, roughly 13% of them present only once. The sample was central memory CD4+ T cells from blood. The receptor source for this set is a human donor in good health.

The CDR3 loop is CASSLSREYEQYF. The CDR3 DNA reads as TGTGCCAGCAGCTTATCAAGGGAGTACGAGCAGTACTTC. V gene TRBV7-3 combines with J gene TRBJ2-7; a possible D gene is TRBD2 (5 bases). Trimming cost V 2 bases and J 4 bases, with 9 bases left between them. From germline, CDR1 is SGHTA and CDR2 FQGTGA. The CDR3 spans 13 residues.

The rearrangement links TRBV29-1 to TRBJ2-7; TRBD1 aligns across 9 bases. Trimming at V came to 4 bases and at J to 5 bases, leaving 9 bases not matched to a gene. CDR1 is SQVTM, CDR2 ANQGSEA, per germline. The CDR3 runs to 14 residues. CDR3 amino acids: CSVVVTGGGNEQYF. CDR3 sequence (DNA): TGCAGCGTTGTAGTGACAGGGGGAGGCAACGAGCAGTACTTC.

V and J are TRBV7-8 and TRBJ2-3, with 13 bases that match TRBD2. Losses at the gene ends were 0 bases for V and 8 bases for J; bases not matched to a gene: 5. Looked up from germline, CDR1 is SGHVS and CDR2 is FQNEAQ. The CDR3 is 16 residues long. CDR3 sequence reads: CASSLAATSGRFTQYF. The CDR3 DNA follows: TGTGCCAGCAGCTTAGCAGCGACTAGCGGGAGGTTTACGCAGTATTTT.

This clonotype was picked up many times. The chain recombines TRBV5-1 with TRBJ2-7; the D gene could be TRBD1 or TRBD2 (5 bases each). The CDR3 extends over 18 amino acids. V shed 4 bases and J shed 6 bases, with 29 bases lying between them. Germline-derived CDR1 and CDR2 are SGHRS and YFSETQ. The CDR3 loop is CASSPVGLAVLRLAEQYF. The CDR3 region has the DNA TGCGCCAGCAGCCCTGTGGGGCTAGCAGTACTGCGGCTTGCCGAGCAGTACTTC.

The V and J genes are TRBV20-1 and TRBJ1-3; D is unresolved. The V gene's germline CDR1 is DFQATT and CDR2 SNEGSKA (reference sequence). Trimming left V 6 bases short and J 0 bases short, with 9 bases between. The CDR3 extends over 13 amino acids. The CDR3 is CSAVESSGNTIYF. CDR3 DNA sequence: TGCAGTGCCGTGGAGTCCTCTGGAAACACCATATATTTT.

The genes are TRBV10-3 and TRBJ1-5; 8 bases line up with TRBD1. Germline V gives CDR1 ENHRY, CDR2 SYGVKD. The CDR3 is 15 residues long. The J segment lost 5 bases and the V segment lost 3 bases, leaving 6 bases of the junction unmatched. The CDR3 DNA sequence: TGTGCCATCAGTGAAAGGACAGGGAGAGATCAGCCCCAGCATTTT. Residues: CAISERTGRDQPQHF.

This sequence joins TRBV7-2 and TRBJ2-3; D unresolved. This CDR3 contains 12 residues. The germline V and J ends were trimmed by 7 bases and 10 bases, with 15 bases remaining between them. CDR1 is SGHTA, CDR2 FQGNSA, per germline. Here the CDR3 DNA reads TGTGCCAGCAACCGTGACTGGACGGCGCAGTATTTT. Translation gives CASNRDWTAQYF.

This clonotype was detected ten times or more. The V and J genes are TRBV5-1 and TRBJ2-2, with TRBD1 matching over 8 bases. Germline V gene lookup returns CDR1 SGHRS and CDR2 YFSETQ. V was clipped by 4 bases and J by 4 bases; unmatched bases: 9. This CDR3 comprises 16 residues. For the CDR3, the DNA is TGCGCCAGCAGCGGAGTCGGGACAGGCTCCACCGGGGAGCTGTTTTTT. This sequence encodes CASSGVGTGSTGELFF.

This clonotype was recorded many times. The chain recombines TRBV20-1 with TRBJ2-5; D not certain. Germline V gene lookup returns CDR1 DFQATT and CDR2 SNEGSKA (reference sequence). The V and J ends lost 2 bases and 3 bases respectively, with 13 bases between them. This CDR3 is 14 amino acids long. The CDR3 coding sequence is TGCAGTGCTAGACCCGTTAGGAGAGAAGAGACCCAGTACTTC. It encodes CSARPVRREETQYF.

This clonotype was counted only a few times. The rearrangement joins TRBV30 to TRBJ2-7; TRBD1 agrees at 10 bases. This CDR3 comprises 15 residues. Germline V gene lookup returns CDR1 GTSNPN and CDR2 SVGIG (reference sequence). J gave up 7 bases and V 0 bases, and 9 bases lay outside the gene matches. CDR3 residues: CAWSVLDRGLGEQYF. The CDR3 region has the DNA TGTGCCTGGAGTGTACTAGACAGGGGGCTAGGGGAGCAGTACTTC.

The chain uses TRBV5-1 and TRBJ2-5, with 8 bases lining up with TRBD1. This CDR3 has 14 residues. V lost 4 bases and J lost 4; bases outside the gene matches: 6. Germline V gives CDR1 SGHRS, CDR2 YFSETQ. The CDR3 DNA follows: TGCGCCAGCAGCGGTGGACAGGGCCGAGAGACCCAGTACTTC. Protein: CASSGGQGRETQYF. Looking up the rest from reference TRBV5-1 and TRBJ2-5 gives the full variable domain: KAGVTQTPRYLIKTRGQQVTLSCSPISGHRSVSWYQQTPGQGLQFLFEYFSETQRNKGNFPGRFSGRQFSNSRSEMNVSTLELGDSALYLCASSGGQGRETQYFGPGTRLLVL.

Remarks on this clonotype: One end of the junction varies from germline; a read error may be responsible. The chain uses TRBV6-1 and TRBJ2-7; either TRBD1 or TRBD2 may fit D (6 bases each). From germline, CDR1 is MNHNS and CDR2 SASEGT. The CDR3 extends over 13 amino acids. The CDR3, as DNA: TGTGCCGGCAGTAGAGGGGGGTTGTACGAGCAGTACTTC. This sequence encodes CAGSRGGLYEQYF.

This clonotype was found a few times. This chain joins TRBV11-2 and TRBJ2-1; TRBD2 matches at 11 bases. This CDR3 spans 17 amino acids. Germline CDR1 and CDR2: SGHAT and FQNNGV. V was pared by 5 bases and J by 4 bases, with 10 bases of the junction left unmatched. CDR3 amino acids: CASSGITGTSGYNEQFF. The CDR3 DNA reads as TGTGCCAGCAGCGGCATAACCGGGACTAGCGGTTACAATGAGCAGTTCTTC.

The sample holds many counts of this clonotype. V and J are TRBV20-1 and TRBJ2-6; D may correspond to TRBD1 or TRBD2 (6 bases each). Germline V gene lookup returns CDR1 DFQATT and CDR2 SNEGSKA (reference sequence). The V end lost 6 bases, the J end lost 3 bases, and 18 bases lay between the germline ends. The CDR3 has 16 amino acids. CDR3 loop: CSARRGVEGGANVLTF. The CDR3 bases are TGCAGTGCCCGGAGGGGGGTCGAGGGTGGGGCCAACGTCCTGACTTTC.

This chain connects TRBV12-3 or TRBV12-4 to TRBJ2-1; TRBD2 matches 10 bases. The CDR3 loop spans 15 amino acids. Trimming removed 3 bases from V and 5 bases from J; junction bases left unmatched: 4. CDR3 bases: TGTGCCAGCAGTTTCCGGACTAGCGGTCACAATGAGCAGTTCTTC. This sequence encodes CASSFRTSGHNEQFF.

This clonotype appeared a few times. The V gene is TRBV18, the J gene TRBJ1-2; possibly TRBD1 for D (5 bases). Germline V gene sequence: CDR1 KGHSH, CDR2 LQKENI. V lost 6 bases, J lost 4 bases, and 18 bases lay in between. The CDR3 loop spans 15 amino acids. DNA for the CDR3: TGTGCCAGCTCCCACCGGGACCCAGGGTCCTATGGCTACACCTTC. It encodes CASSHRDPGSYGYTF.

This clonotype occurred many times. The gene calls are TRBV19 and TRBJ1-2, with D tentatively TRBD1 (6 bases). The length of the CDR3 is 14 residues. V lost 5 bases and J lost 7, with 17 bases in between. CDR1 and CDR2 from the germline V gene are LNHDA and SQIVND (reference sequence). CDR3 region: CASSSPGTLRGYTF. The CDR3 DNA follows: TGTGCCAGTAGTTCACCCGGGACACTTCGTGGCTACACCTTC.

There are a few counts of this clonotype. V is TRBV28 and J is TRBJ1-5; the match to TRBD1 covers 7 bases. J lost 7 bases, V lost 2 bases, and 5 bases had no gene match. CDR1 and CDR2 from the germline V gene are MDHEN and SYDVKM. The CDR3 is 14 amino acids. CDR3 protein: CASSLMGQFQPQHF. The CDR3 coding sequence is TGTGCCAGCAGTTTAATGGGACAGTTCCAGCCCCAGCATTTT.

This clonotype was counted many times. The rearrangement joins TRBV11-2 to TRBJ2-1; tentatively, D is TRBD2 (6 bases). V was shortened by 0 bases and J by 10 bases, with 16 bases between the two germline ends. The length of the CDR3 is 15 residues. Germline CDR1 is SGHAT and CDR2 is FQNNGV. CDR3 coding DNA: TGTGCCAGCAGCTTAGACGGGTGGAGGGGTCAAGAGCAGTTCTTC. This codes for CASSLDGWRGQEQFF.

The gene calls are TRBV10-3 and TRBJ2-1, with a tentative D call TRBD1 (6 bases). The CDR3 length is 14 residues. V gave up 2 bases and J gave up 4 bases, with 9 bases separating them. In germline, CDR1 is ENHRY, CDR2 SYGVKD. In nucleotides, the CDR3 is TGTGCCATCAGTGAGGGGGACAAATACAATGAGCAGTTCTTC. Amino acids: CAISEGDKYNEQFF.

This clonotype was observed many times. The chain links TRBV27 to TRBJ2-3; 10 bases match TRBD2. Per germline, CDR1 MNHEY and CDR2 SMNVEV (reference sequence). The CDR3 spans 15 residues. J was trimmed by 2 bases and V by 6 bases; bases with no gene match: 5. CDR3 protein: CASRRTSGTTDTQYF. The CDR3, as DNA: TGTGCCAGCAGGAGGACTAGCGGCACCACAGATACGCAGTATTTT.

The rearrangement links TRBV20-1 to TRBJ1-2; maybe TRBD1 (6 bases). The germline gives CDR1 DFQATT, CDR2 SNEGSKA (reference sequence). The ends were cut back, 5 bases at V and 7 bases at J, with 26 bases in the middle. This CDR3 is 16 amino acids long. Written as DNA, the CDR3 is TGCAGTGCTTCGGGGGCGGGATCGGTTCTAAGGGGTGGCTACACCTTC. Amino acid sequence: CSASGAGSVLRGGYTF.

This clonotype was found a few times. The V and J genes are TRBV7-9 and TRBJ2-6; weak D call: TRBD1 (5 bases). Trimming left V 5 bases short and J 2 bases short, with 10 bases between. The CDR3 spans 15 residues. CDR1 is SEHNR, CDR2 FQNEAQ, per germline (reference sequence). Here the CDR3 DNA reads TGTGCCAGCAGCGAAGGGGTCGCTGGGGCCAACGTCCTGACTTTC. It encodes CASSEGVAGANVLTF.

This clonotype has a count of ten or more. DNA for the CDR3: TGCAGTGCTATTGGACCCAGTGTGACCCAGTACTTC. Its translation is CSAIGPSVTQYF. The J gene is TRBJ2-5, the V gene TRBV20-1; D is unclear. Germline CDR1 reads DFQATT; CDR2 reads SNEGSKA (reference sequence). CDR3 size: 12 residues. V was clipped by 4 bases and J by 7 bases, with 13 bases between them.

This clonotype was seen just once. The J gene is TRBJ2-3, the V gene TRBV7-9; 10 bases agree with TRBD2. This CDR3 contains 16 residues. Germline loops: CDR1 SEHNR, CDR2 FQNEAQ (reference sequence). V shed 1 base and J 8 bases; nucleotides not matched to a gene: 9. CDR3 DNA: TGTGCCAGCAGCTTAGAGCCAAGCGGGAGGGCTAGTACGCAGTATTTT. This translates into CASSLEPSGRASTQYF.

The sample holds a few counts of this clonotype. The CDR3: CAWSVIHRGPGANVLTF. The CDR3 DNA reads as TGTGCCTGGAGTGTAATTCACAGGGGGCCTGGGGCCAACGTCCTGACTTTC. The V gene is TRBV30, the J gene TRBJ2-6; 9 bases are a match to TRBD1. The trim removed 0 bases at V and 2 bases at J, leaving 5 bases unmatched. CDR1 is GTSNPN, CDR2 SVGIG, per germline (reference sequence). The CDR3 contains 17 residues.

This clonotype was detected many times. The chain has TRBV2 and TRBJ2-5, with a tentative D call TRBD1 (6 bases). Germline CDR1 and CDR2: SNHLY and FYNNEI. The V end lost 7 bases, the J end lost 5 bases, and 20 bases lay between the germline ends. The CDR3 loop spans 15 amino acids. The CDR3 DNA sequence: TGTGCCAGCACCCCGACGGGAACAGGGCGGGAGACCCAGTACTTC. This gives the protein CASTPTGTGRETQYF.

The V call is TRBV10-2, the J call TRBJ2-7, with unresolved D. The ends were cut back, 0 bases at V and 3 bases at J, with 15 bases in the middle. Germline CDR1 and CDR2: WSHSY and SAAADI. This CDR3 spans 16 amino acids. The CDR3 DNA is TGCGCCAGCAGTGAGTCGACTCCTAGGAAGGGCTACGAGCAGTACTTC. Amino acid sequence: CASSESTPRKGYEQYF.

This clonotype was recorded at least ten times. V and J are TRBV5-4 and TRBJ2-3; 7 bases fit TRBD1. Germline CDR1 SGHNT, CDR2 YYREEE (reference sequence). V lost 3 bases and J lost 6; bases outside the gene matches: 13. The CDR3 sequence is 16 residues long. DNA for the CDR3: TGTGCCAGCAGCTCTACCCGGGACAGACACCAGGATACGCAGTATTTT. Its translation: CASSSTRDRHQDTQYF.

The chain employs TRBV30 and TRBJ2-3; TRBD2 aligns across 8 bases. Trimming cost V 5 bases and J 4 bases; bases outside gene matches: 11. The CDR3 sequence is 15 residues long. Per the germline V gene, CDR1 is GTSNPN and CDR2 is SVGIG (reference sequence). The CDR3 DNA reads TGTGCCTGGGGCTCCGGGACTAGAGGGTCAGATACGCAGTATTTT. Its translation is CAWGSGTRGSDTQYF.